A single sample is the source of the 14 T cell receptor beta chains below, sequenced in a study of blood T cells in healthy people across ages. Next came a second PCR, run for roughly 7 to 12 cycles, which used a sample-barcoded 5' primer along with a J-beta primer mix. Via MiXCR, TCRdb re-called the 5' RACE reads, giving one row per CDR3 protein. The data contain 850,000 to 1,100,000 distinct CDR3 sequences, roughly two fifths of them singletons. The sequencing input was blood. The receptors here all came from a man aged 18 to 29 in good health.

This clonotype has a single count. The chain is built from TRBV7-9 and TRBJ1-2; 7 bases line up with TRBD1. CDR3 length equals 14 residues. Trimming removed 7 bases from V and 8 bases from J; junction bases left unmatched: 13. The V gene's germline CDR1 is SEHNR and CDR2 FQNEAQ (reference sequence). CDR3 nucleotides: TGTGCCAGCATTCGGCCGACAGGGAGGGACGGCTACACCTTC. Translation gives CASIRPTGRDGYTF.

The genes are TRBV11-1 and TRBJ1-1; weak D call: TRBD1 (5 bases). Per germline, CDR1 SGHAT and CDR2 FQDESV (reference sequence). V dropped 5 bases and J dropped 0 bases, with 13 bases sitting between them. The CDR3 contains 15 residues. CDR3 loop: CASSERQNMNTEAFF. The CDR3 DNA reads as TGTGCCAGCAGCGAAAGACAGAACATGAACACTGAAGCTTTCTTT. The variable domain in full, with the rest retrieved from reference TRBV11-1 and TRBJ1-1, is EAEVAQSPRYKITEKSQAVAFWCDPISGHATLYWYRQILGQGPELLVQFQDESVVDDSQLPKDRFSAERLKGVDSTLKIQPAELGDSAMYLCASSERQNMNTEAFFGQGTRLTVV.

This clonotype was recorded a few times. The gene calls are TRBV25-1 and TRBJ2-7; the match to TRBD2 covers 9 bases. The CDR3 covers 15 residues. Losses at the gene ends were 0 bases for V and 7 bases for J; bases not matched to a gene: 7. Germline V lookup: CDR1 MGHDK, CDR2 SYGVNS. The CDR3 is CASSEYSGGYNEQYF. CDR3 in DNA: TGTGCCAGCAGTGAATATAGCGGGGGTTACAATGAGCAGTACTTC.

This clonotype has only a few counts. CDR3 nucleotides: TGCGCCAGCAGCGCAGGGACTTATAATTCACCCCTCCACTTT. It is translated as CASSAGTYNSPLHF. The chain couples TRBV5-1 to TRBJ1-6; TRBD1 is a possible D gene (5 bases). Germline V CDR1 and CDR2: SGHRS, YFSETQ. The CDR3 length is 14 residues. Trimming shortened V by 4 bases and J by 4 bases, and 9 bases separated the two germline ends. Full variable domain (outside the CDR3, taken from reference TRBV5-1 and TRBJ1-6): KAGVTQTPRYLIKTRGQQVTLSCSPISGHRSVSWYQQTPGQGLQFLFEYFSETQRNKGNFPGRFSGRQFSNSRSEMNVSTLELGDSALYLCASSAGTYNSPLHFGNGTRLTVT.

The rearrangement links TRBV6-1 to TRBJ1-6; 7 nucleotides line up with TRBD1. V lost 4 bases, J lost 9 bases, and 6 bases stayed unmatched. The CDR3 length is 14 residues. Germline V gene lookup returns CDR1 MNHNS and CDR2 SASEGT. DNA for the CDR3: TGTGCCAGCAGTGTCGACAGGGATGGTTCACCCCTCCACTTT. The encoded protein is CASSVDRDGSPLHF.

This clonotype showed up just a few times. The chain's CDR3 is CAISDVPGIGEKLFF. DNA of the CDR3: TGTGCCATCAGTGACGTCCCAGGGATTGGTGAAAAACTGTTTTTT. The chain is built from TRBV10-3 and TRBJ1-4; maybe TRBD1 (5 bases). Between the trimmed V and J ends, which lost 3 bases and 7 bases, there was a span of 15 bases. The V gene's germline CDR1 is ENHRY and CDR2 SYGVKD. The CDR3 has 15 residues.

The chain is built from TRBV20-1 and TRBJ2-3; maybe TRBD1 (5 bases). The V end was cut by 0 bases, the J end by 2 bases, with 12 bases between. The CDR3 has 15 amino acids. From germline, CDR1 is DFQATT and CDR2 SNEGSKA (reference sequence). CDR3 amino acids: CSARDGSGPTDTQYF. As DNA, the CDR3 is TGCAGTGCTAGAGATGGATCAGGGCCCACAGATACGCAGTATTTT.

This clonotype was seen only a few times. This chain links TRBV9 with TRBJ1-6, with 12 bases that match TRBD1. Germline V CDR1 and CDR2: SGDLS, YYNGEE. CDR3 length: 15 amino acids. V dropped 4 bases and J dropped 8; count of bases not matched to a gene: 4. The CDR3 coding sequence is TGTGCCAGCAGCCCGGGACAGGGGGCCCATTCACCCCTCCACTTT. Translating gives CASSPGQGAHSPLHF.

The CDR3 nucleotides read TGTGCCAGCAGTCGGGGGTGGGAGAACACTGAAGCTTTCTTT. The encoded protein is CASSRGWENTEAFF. The chain couples TRBV3-1 to TRBJ1-1, with D maybe TRBD1 (5 bases). V dropped 6 bases and J dropped 1 base, with 12 bases sitting between them. Per germline, CDR1 LGHDT and CDR2 YNNKEL (reference sequence). This CDR3 spans 14 amino acids.

This clonotype appeared many times. The CDR3 DNA sequence: TGCAGCGTTGAAATCTACAATGAGCAGTTCTTC. This gives the protein CSVEIYNEQFF. This chain links TRBV29-1 with TRBJ2-1; D not certain. Germline CDR1 and CDR2: SQVTM and ANQGSEA. The V end was cut by 2 bases, the J end by 3 bases, with 2 bases between. CDR3 length equals 11 residues.

Concerning this clonotype: Likely a read error: the CDR3 ends without its conserved phenylalanine or tryptophan. The V call is TRBV5-1, the J call TRBJ2-1, with 7 bases lining up with TRBD2. Germline CDR1 is SGHRS and CDR2 is YFSETQ. CDR3 size: 15 residues. The V and J ends lost 4 bases and 3 bases, in that order; junction bases with no gene match: 7. The CDR3 DNA reads as TGCGCCAGCAGCCTTACTAGCGACAACTACAATGAGCAGTTCATC. Its protein is CASSLTSDNYNEQFI.

This clonotype was counted between two and nine times. The chain joins TRBV4-3 to TRBJ1-1; no reliable D call. Trimming stripped 3 bases from V and 0 bases from J, with 14 bases between. Germline V gene sequence: CDR1 LGHNA, CDR2 YSLEER. The CDR3 is made up of 16 amino acids. The CDR3 DNA sequence: TGCGCCAGCAGCCAGTCCTCGATTTCTCTGAACACTGAAGCTTTCTTT. This encodes CASSQSSISLNTEAFF.

The J gene is TRBJ2-1, the V gene TRBV12-3 or TRBV12-4; 7 positions agree with TRBD1. Trimming took 6 bases from V and 3 from J; bases not matched to a gene: 8. The CDR3 length is 15 residues. CDR3 DNA: TGTGCCAGCAGGGGTCCGGGACAGTACTACAATGAGCAGTTCTTC. This translates into CASRGPGQYYNEQFF.

V is TRBV28 and J is TRBJ2-5; perhaps TRBD1 as D (5 bases). V lost 8 bases and J 2 bases, leaving 12 bases between the germline ends. The germline V gene encodes CDR1 MDHEN and CDR2 SYDVKM. CDR3 size: 13 residues. DNA of the CDR3: TGTGCCAGCGGGATTCAGGGTCAAGAGACCCAGTACTTC. Its translation is CASGIQGQETQYF.